The clone carrying this T cell receptor beta chain appeared a few times. Some clones are missing from TCRdb's copy, which holds only in-frame ones; the method was immunoSEQ multiplex PCR. This sample has tens of thousands of clones, with approximately 73% found just once. The sample comes from a study of blood T cell repertoires in COVID-19. About the study: Acute and convalescent COVID-19 specimens originated in the United States, Italy and Spain.

Enrolled during active infection, Seattle patients were then followed longitudinally. Trimming cost V 6 bases and J 6 bases, with 12 bases left between them. CDR3 length: 13 amino acids. The clonotype originates from a man aged 55 to 70 with COVID-19, enrolled during active disease. This chain uses TRBV12-3 or TRBV12-4 with TRBJ2-1; weak D call: TRBD1 (6 bases). Sequencing was carried out using peripheral blood. CDR3 protein: CASSQGQTNEQFF. Written as DNA, the CDR3 is TGTGCCAGCAGCCAAGGACAGACCAATGAGCAGTTCTTC.